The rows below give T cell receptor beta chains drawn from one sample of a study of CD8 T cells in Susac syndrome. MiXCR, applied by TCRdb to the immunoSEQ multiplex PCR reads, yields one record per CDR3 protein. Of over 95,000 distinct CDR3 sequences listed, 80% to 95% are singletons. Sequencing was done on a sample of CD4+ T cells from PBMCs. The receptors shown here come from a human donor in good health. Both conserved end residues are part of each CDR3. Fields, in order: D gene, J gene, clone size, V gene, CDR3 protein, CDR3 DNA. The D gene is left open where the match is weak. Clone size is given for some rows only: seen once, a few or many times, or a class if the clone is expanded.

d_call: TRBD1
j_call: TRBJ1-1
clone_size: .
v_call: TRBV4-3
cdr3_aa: CASSQGSKRTGGFDTEAFF
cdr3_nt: TGCGCCAGCAGCCAAGGCAGTAAACGGACAGGGGGCTTCGACACTGAAGCTTTCTTT

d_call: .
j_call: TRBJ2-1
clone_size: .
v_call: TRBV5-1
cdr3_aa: CASSFRSYDDNEQFF
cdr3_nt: TGCGCCAGCAGCTTTCGGTCCTACGACGACAATGAGCAGTTCTTC

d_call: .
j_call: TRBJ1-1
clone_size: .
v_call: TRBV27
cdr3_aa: CASSLAWPGSEAFF
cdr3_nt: TGTGCCAGCAGCTTGGCTTGGCCTGGGTCTGAAGCTTTCTTT

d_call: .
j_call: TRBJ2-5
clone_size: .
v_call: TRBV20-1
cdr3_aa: CSARGDIGHRETQYF
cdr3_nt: TGCAGTGCTAGAGGGGACATCGGGCATCGAGAGACCCAGTACTTC

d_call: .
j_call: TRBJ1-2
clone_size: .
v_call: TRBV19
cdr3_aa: CASSIGGVGYTF
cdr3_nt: TGTGCCAGTAGTATTGGAGGGGTAGGCTACACCTTC

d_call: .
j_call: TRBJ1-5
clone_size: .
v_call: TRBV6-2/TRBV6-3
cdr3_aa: CASSPRLGQTQPQHF
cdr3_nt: TGTGCCAGCAGTCCCCGGCTAGGGCAAACTCAGCCCCAGCATTTT

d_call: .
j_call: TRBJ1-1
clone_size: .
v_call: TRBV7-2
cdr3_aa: CASSLSGKNTEAFF
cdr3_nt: TGTGCCAGCAGCTTGTCAGGGAAGAACACTGAAGCTTTCTTT

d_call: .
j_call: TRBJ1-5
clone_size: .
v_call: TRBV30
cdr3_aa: CAWSAPTGNLYPPAQHF
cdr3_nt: TGTGCCTGGAGTGCCCCTACGGGGAATCTATACCCCCCAGCCCAGCATTTT

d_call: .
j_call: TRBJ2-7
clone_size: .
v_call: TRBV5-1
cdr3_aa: CASSLDGQYEQYF
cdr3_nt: TGCGCCAGCAGCTTGGATGGACAGTACGAGCAGTACTTC

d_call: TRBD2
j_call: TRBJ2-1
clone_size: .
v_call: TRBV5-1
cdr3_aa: CASSLAPREGNEQFF
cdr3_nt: TGCGCCAGCAGCTTGGCACCGCGGGAGGGGAATGAGCAGTTCTTC

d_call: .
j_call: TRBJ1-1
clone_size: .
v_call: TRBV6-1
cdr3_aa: CASPRNTEAFF
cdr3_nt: TGTGCCAGCCCACGGAACACTGAAGCTTTCTTT

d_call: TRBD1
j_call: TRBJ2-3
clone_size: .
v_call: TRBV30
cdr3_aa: CAWSVDRADTQYF
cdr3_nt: TGTGCCTGGAGTGTCGACAGGGCCGATACGCAGTATTTT

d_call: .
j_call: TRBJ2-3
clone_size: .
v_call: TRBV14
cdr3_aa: CASSQDTRVTQYF
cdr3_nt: TGTGCCAGCAGCCAAGATACCAGGGTGACGCAGTATTTT

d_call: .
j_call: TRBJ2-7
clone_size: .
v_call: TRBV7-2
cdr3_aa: CASSLKDSSLSYEQYF
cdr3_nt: TGTGCCAGCAGCTTGAAGGACAGTTCTCTATCCTACGAGCAGTACTTC

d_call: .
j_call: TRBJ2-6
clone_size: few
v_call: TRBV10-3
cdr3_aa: CAISESWGSGANVLTF
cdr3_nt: TGTGCCATCAGTGAGTCTTGGGGGTCTGGGGCCAACGTCCTGACTTTC

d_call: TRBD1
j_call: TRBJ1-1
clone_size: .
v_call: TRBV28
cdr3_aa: CASSSTRQGALRAEAFF
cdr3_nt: TGTGCCAGCAGTTCAACTAGACAGGGGGCGCTGAGGGCTGAAGCTTTCTTT

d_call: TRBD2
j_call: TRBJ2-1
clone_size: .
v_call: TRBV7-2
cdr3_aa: CASSSRGAGAHNEQFF
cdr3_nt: TGTGCCAGCAGTTCTAGGGGAGCGGGAGCCCACAATGAGCAGTTCTTC

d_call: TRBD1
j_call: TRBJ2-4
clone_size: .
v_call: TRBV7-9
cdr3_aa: CASSENNRGIGNIQYF
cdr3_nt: TGTGCCAGCAGCGAAAATAACAGGGGAATAGGAAACATTCAGTACTTC

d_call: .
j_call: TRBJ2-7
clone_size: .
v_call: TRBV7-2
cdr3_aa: CASSPRFEQYF
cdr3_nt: TGTGCCAGCAGCCCGAGATTTGAGCAGTACTTC

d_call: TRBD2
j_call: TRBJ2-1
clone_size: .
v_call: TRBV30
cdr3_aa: CAWSGAGGTYEQFF
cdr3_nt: TGTGCCTGGAGTGGGGCGGGAGGGACATATGAGCAGTTCTTC

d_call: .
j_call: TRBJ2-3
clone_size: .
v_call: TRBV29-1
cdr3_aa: CSVEWWEDSTDTQYF
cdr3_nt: TGCAGCGTTGAATGGTGGGAGGACAGCACAGATACGCAGTATTTT

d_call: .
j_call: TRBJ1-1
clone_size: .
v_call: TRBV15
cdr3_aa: CATSRERTENTEAFF
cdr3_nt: TGTGCCACCAGCAGAGAAAGGACAGAGAACACTGAAGCTTTCTTT

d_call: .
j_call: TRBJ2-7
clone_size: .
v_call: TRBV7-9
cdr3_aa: CASSPTLSSYEQYF
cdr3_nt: TGTGCCAGCAGCCCGACCCTCAGCTCCTACGAGCAGTACTTC

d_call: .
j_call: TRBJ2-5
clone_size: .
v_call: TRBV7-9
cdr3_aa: CASSTLGRAIQETQYF
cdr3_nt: TGTGCCAGCAGCACATTGGGACGCGCCATCCAAGAGACCCAGTACTTC

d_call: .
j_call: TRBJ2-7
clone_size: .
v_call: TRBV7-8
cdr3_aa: CASSPTSYEQYF
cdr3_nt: TGTGCCAGCAGCCCAACTTCCTACGAGCAGTACTTC

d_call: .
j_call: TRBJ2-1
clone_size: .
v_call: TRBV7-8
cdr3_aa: CASSLYRTIYVNEQFF
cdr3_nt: TGTGCCAGCAGCTTATACCGGACTATCTATGTCAATGAGCAGTTCTTC

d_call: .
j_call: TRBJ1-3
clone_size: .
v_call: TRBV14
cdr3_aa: CASSHNSGNTIYF
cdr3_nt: TGTGCCAGCAGCCACAACTCTGGAAACACCATATATTTT

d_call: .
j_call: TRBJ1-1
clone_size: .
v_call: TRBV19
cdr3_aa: CASSLAGLNTEAFF
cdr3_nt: TGTGCCAGTAGTTTGGCAGGGCTGAACACTGAAGCTTTCTTT

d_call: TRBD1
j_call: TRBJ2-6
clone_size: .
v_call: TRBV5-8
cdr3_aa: CASSSRQGYYGANVLTF
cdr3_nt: TGTGCCAGCAGCTCTCGACAGGGTTACTATGGGGCCAACGTCCTGACTTTC

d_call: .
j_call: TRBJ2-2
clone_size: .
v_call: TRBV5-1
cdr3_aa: CASSLSGSSGELFF
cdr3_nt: TGCGCCAGCAGCTTATCAGGGTCATCGGGGGAGCTGTTTTTT

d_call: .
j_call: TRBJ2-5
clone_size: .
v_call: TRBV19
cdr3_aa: CASSPAGRPQQETQYF
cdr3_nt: TGTGCCAGTTCTCCAGCAGGCCGGCCCCAACAAGAGACCCAGTACTTC

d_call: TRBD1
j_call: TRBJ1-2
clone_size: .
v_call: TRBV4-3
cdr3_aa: CASSHLGGPGGGYTF
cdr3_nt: TGCGCCAGCAGCCACCTAGGGGGCCCAGGGGGAGGCTACACCTTC

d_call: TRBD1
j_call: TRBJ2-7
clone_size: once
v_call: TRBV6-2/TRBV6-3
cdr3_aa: CASMNPGQVNYEQYF
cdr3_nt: TGTGCCAGCATGAACCCGGGACAGGTGAACTACGAGCAGTACTTC

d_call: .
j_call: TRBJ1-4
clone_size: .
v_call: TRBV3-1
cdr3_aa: CASTPRSGSTNEKLFF
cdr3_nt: TGTGCCAGCACCCCCCGCTCGGGATCAACTAATGAAAAACTGTTTTTT

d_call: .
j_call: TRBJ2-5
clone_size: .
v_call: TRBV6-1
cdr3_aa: CASGSSGQETQYF
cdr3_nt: TGTGCCAGCGGGTCTTCGGGGCAAGAGACCCAGTACTTC

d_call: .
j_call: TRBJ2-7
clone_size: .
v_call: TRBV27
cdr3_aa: CASSFLTSYEQYF
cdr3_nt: TGTGCCAGCAGTTTCTTAACGAGCTACGAGCAGTACTTC

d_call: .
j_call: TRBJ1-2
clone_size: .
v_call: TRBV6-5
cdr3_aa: CASSYVRTDYGYTF
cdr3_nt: TGTGCCAGCAGTTACGTCCGGACAGACTATGGCTACACCTTC

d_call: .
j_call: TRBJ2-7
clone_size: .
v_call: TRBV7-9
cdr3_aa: CASSLGDSISYEQYF
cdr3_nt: TGTGCCAGCAGCTTAGGCGACAGCATCTCCTACGAGCAGTACTTC

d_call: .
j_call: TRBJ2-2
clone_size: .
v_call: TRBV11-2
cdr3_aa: CASSPVWGSGNTGELFF
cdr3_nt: TGTGCCAGCAGCCCAGTCTGGGGAAGCGGGAACACCGGGGAGCTGTTTTTT

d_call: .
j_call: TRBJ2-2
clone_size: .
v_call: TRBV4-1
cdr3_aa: CASSQDWAGADTGELFF
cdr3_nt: TGCGCCAGCAGCCAAGATTGGGCAGGGGCAGACACCGGGGAGCTGTTTTTT

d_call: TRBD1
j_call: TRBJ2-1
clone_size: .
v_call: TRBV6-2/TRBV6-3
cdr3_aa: CASSYDGTAVYNEQFF
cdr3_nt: TGTGCCAGCAGTTATGACGGGACAGCTGTCTACAATGAGCAGTTCTTC

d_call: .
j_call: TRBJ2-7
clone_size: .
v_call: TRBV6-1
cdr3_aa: CASSQPETDSYEQYF
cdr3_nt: TGTGCCAGCAGTCAACCCGAGACAGATTCCTACGAGCAGTACTTC

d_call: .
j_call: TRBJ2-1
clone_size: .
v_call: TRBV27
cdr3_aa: CATLAGGYNEQFF
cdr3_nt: TGTGCCACCCTTGCCGGGGGATACAATGAGCAGTTCTTC

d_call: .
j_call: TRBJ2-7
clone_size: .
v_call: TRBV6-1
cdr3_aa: CASSPPGHGTSLQFYEQYF
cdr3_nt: TGTGCCAGCAGTCCGCCGGGACACGGGACGTCTCTCCAGTTCTACGAGCAGTACTTC

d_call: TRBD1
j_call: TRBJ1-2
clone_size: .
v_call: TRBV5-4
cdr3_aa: CASSPGTDAVAGYTF
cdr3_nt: TGTGCCAGCAGCCCCGGGACAGATGCTGTTGCTGGCTACACCTTC

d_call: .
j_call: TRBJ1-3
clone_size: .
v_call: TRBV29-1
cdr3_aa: CSVEGYQGPRNTIYF
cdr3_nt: TGCAGCGTTGAAGGTTACCAGGGGCCCCGAAACACCATATATTTT

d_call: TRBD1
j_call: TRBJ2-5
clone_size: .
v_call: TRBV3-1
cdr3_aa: CASSSPGTDQETQYF
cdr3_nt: TGTGCCAGCAGCTCCCCCGGGACAGACCAAGAGACCCAGTACTTC

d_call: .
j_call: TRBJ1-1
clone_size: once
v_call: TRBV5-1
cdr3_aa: CASSAGRANTEAFF
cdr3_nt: TGCGCCAGCAGCGCGGGGAGGGCGAACACTGAAGCTTTCTTT

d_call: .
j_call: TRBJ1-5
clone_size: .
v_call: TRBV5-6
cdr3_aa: CASSFGQNQPQHF
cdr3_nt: TGTGCCAGCAGCTTCGGCCAGAATCAGCCCCAGCATTTT

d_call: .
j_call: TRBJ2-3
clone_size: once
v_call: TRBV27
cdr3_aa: CASSFLTGRFPDTQYF
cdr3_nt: TGTGCCAGCAGTTTCTTGACAGGGAGGTTTCCAGATACGCAGTATTTT

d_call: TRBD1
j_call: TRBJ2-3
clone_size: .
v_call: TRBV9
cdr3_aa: CASSVKGGQLTDTQYF
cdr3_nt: TGTGCCAGCAGCGTAAAAGGGGGACAGCTTACAGATACGCAGTATTTT

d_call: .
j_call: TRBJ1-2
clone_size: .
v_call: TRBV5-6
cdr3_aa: CASSPWGRELNYGYTF
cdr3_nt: TGTGCCAGCAGCCCCTGGGGGAGGGAACTTAACTATGGCTACACCTTC

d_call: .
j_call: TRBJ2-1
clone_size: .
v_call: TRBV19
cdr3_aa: CASSIQGPSYNEQFF
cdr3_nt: TGTGCCAGTAGTATACAGGGGCCCTCCTACAATGAGCAGTTCTTC

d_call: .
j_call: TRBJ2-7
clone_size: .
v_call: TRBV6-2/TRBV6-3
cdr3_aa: CASSYSILHEREQYF
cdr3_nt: TGTGCCAGCAGTTACTCGATTCTCCACGAGCGGGAGCAGTACTTC